One and the same sample provided the 5 T cell receptor beta chains below, sequenced in a study of blood T cell repertoires in COVID-19. The method was immunoSEQ multiplex PCR; TCRdb's version includes in-frame clones alone and lacks a portion of them. The repertoire holds roughly 400,000 clones, roughly 86% seen once, with about 1.8% in the top ten. The sample comprised PBMCs or T cells enriched from blood (not recorded which). Every receptor here comes from a woman aged 30 to 39 who had recovered from COVID-19.

The CDR3 DNA sequence: TGTGCCAGCAGTCGGGAGGGCCCAGCAGAAAAACTGTTTTTT. The encoded protein is CASSREGPAEKLFF. The rearrangement links TRBV6-5 to TRBJ1-4; no clear D gene. Germline CDR1 is MNHEY and CDR2 is SVGAGI. V lost 5 bases and J 8 bases, leaving 15 bases between the germline ends. This CDR3 spans 14 amino acids.

The gene calls are TRBV10-3 and TRBJ1-6, with D maybe TRBD1 (5 bases). The ends were cut back, 10 bases at V and 7 bases at J, with 20 bases in the middle. CDR1 ENHRY and CDR2 SYGVKD come from the germline V gene. This CDR3 has 15 residues. CDR3 nucleotide sequence: TGTGCCAGCCATTCCGATCAGAACAGGAATTCACCCCTCCACTTT. Translation: CASHSDQNRNSPLHF.

The genes are TRBV3-1 (or the pseudogene TRBV3-2) and TRBJ1-2; 8 nucleotides align to TRBD1. Trimming at V came to 4 bases and at J to 2 bases, leaving 3 bases not matched to a gene. The CDR3 is made up of 14 amino acids. Germline assignment: CDR1 LGHDT and CDR2 YNNKEL (reference sequence). This CDR3 is CASSLRQGNYGYTF. The CDR3 bases are TGTGCCAGCAGCCTAAGACAGGGGAACTATGGCTACACCTTC.

The genes are TRBV2 and TRBJ1-2; 9 bases map to TRBD1. V shed 5 bases and J 6 bases; nucleotides not matched to a gene: 7. The CDR3 consists of 14 residues. Germline V gene sequence: CDR1 SNHLY, CDR2 FYNNEI. CDR3: CASSSPGQGDGYTF. The CDR3 coding sequence is TGTGCCAGCAGTTCCCCGGGACAGGGTGATGGCTACACCTTC.

The chain is built from TRBV13 and TRBJ1-4, with 7 bases that match TRBD1. Germline V CDR1 and CDR2: PRHDT, FYEKMQ (reference sequence). Trimming removed 3 bases from V and 13 bases from J; junction bases left unmatched: 8. The CDR3 spans 13 residues. The CDR3 nucleotides are TGTGCCAGCAGCTTTGGGACAGCCCCAAGACTGTTTTTT. This sequence encodes CASSFGTAPRLFF.